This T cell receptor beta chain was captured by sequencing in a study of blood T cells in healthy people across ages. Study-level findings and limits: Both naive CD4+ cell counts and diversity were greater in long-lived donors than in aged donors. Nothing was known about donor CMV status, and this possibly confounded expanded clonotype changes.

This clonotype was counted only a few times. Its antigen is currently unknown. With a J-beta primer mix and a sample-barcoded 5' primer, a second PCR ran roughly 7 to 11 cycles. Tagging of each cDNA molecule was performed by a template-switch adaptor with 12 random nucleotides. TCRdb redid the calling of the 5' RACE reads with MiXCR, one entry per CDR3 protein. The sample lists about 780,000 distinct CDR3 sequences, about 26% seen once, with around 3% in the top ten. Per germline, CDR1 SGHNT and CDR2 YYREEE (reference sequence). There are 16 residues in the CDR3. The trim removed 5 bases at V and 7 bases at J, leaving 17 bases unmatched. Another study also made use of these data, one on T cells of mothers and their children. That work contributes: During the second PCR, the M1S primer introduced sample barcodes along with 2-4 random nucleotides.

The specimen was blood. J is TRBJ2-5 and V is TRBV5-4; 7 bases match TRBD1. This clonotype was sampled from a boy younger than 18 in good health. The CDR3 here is CASSFRRDSQDRTQYF. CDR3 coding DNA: TGTGCCAGCAGTTTTCGCCGGGACAGCCAGGATCGGACCCAGTACTTC.